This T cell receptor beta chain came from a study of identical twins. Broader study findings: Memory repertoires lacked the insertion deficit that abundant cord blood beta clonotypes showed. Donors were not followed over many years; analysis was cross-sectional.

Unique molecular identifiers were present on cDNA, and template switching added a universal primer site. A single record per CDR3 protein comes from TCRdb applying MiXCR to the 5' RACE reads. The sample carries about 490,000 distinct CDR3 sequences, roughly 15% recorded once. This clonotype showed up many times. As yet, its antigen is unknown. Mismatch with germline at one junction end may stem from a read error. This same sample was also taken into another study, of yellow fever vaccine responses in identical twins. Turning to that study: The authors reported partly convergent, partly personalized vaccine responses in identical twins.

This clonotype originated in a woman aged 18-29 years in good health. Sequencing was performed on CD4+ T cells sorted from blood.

As DNA, the CDR3 is TGTGCCAGCAGCTTAGTTCGGGCGAACACTGAAGCTTTCTTT. It translates to CASSLVRANTEAFF. The chain joins TRBV5-1 to TRBJ1-1; D remains ambiguous. The CDR3 extends over 14 amino acids. Germline values: CDR1 SGHRS, CDR2 YFSETQ.